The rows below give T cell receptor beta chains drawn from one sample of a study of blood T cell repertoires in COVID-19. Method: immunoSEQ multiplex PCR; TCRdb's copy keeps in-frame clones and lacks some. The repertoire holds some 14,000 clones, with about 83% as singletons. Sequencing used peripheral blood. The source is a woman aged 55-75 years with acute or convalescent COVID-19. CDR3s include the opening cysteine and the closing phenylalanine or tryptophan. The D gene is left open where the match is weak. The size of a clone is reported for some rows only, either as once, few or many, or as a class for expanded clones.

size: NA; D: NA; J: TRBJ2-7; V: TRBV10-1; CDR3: CATPTRKRQAYEQYF; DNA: TGCGCCACCCCCACCCGAAAAAGACAGGCCTACGAGCAGTACTTC
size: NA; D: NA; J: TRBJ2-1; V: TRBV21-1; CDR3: CASSKRAGTYNEQFF; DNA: TGTGCCAGCAGCAAACGGGCAGGGACCTACAATGAGCAGTTCTTC
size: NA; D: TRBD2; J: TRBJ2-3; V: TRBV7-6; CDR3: CASSLVWRGGSDTQYF; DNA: TGTGCCAGCAGCTTAGTTTGGCGGGGGGGGTCAGATACGCAGTATTTT
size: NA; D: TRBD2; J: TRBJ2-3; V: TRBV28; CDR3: CASSFAGETDTQYF; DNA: TGTGCCAGCAGTTTTGCGGGAGAAACAGATACGCAGTATTTT
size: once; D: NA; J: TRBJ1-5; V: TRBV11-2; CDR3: CASSYQGNQPQHF; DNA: TGTGCCAGCAGCTATCAGGGGAATCAGCCCCAGCATTTT
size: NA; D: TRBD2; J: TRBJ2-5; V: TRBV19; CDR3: CASSLAGGPGTQYF; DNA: TGTGCCAGTAGCCTAGCGGGGGGGCCGGGGACCCAGTACTTC
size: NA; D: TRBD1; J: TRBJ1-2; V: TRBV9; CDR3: CASSARTGEGGYTF; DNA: TGTGCCAGCAGCGCTCGGACAGGGGAAGGTGGCTACACCTTC
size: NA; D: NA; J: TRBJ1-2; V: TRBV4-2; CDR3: CASSLTTKPQNYGYTF; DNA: TGTGCCAGCAGCCTCACGACAAAGCCCCAGAACTATGGCTACACCTTC
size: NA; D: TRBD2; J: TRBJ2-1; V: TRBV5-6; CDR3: CASSRFTSGPSNEQFF; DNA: TGTGCCAGCAGCCGATTCACTAGCGGGCCATCCAATGAGCAGTTCTTC
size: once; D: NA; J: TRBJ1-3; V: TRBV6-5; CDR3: CASSYGGSGNTIYF; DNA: TGTGCCAGCAGTTACGGGGGGTCTGGAAACACCATATATTTT
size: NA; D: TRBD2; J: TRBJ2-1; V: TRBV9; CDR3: CASSVGLAGAEQFF; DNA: TGTGCCAGCAGCGTAGGGCTAGCGGGGGCTGAGCAGTTCTTC
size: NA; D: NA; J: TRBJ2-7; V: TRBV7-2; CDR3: CASSRRMGSSYEQYF; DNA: TGTGCCAGCAGCCGGAGAATGGGTTCCTCCTACGAGCAGTACTTC
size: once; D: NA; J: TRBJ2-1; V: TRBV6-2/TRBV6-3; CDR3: CASSPGQGYRWFDEQFF; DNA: TGTGCCAGCAGCCCCGGCCAGGGGTATAGGTGGTTCGATGAGCAGTTCTTC
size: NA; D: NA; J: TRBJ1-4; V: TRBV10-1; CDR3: CASSAIRQAIPGSTNEKLFF; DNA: TGCGCCAGCAGCGCAATAAGACAGGCAATTCCGGGATCGACTAATGAAAAACTGTTTTTT
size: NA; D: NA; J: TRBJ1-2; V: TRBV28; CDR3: CASSPTQGTRRYTF; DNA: TGTGCCAGCAGTCCTACCCAGGGAACGAGACGCTACACCTTC
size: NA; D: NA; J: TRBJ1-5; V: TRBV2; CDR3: CASSQILVNQPQHF; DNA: TGTGCCAGCAGTCAAATTTTAGTGAATCAGCCCCAGCATTTT
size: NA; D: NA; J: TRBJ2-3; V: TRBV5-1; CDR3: CASSARGVGGLDTQYF; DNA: TGCGCCAGCAGCGCGCGGGGCGTCGGAGGGTTGGATACGCAGTATTTT
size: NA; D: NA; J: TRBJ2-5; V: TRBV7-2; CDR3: CASGIRSGETQYF; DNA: TGTGCCAGCGGCATTCGTTCAGGAGAGACCCAGTACTTC
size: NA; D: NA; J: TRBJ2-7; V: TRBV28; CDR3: CASRRQDIIYEQYF; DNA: TGTGCCAGCAGAAGACAGGACATAATCTACGAGCAGTACTTC
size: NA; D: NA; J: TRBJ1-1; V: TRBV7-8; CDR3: CASSLRRVGTEAFF; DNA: TGTGCCAGCAGCTTACGCAGGGTGGGCACTGAAGCTTTCTTT
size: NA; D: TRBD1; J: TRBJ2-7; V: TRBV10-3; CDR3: CAISETAGTGSYEQYF; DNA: TGTGCCATCAGCGAAACGGCGGGGACAGGCAGCTACGAGCAGTACTTC
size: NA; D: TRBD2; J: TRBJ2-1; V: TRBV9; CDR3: CASSERGLYNEQFF; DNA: TGTGCCAGCAGCGAGCGGGGACTTTACAATGAGCAGTTCTTC
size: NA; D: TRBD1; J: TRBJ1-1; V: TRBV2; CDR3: CASSPPTGQGSNTEAFF; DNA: TGTGCCAGCAGTCCCCCCACCGGACAGGGTTCGAACACTGAAGCTTTCTTT
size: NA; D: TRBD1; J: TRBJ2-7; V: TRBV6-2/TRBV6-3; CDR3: CASSSPGGPTYEQYF; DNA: TGTGCCAGCAGTTCTCCAGGGGGTCCCACCTACGAGCAGTACTTC
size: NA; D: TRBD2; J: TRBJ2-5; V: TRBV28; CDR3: CASRTRTSGRPGETQYF; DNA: TGTGCCAGCAGAACCCGGACTAGCGGGAGGCCTGGGGAGACCCAGTACTTC
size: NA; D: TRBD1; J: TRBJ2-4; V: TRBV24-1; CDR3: CATSDSRQGRDIQYF; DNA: TGTGCCACCAGTGATTCCCGACAGGGGCGGGACATTCAGTACTTC
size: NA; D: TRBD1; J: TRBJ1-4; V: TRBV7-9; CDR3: CASSRVPGGASATNEKLFF; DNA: TGTGCCAGCAGCCGGGTCCCAGGGGGCGCGAGTGCAACTAATGAAAAACTGTTTTTT
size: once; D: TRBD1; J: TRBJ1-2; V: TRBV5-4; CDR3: CASSRTGDYGYTF; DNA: TGTGCCAGCAGCCGGACAGGGGACTATGGCTACACCTTC
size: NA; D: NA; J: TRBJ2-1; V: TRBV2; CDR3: CASSAFTDLNEQFF; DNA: TGTGCCAGCAGTGCCTTTACAGACCTCAATGAGCAGTTCTTC
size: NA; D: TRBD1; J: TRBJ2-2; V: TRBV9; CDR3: CASSVRGLNTGELFF; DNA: TGTGCCAGCAGCGTTAGGGGGCTTAACACCGGGGAGCTGTTTTTT
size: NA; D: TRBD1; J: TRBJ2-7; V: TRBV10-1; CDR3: CASSESPWTGAYEQYF; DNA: TGCGCCAGCAGTGAGTCCCCCTGGACAGGGGCCTACGAGCAGTACTTC
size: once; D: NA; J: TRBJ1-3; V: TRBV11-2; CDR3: CASSVGSSGNTIYF; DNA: TGTGCCAGCAGCGTTGGGAGCTCTGGAAACACCATATATTTT
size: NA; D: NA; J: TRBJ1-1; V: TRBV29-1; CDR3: CSDGAAQGTEAFF; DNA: TGCAGCGACGGCGCGGCCCAGGGCACTGAAGCTTTCTTT
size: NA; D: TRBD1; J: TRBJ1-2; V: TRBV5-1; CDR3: CASSLAPGQGNYGYTF; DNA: TGCGCCAGCAGCTTGGCCCCGGGACAGGGTAACTATGGCTACACCTTC
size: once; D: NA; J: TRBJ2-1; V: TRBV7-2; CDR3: CASSLDRSSEQFF; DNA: TGTGCCAGCAGCTTAGATAGAAGTTCTGAGCAGTTCTTC
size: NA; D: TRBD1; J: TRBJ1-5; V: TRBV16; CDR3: CASSPRVGQMQPQHF; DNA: TGTGCCAGCAGTCCGAGGGTGGGACAGATGCAGCCCCAGCATTTT
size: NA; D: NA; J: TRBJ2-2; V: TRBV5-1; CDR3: CASSRPLSGNTGELFF; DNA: TGCGCCAGCTCCCGGCCCCTCTCGGGGAACACCGGGGAGCTGTTTTTT
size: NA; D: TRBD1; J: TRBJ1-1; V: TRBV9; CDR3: CASSAGQENTEAFF; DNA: TGTGCCAGCAGCGCCGGACAGGAGAACACTGAAGCTTTCTTT
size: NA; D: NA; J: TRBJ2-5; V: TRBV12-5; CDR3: CASGLVTREGTQYF; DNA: TGTGCTAGTGGTTTGGTAACGAGGGAAGGGACCCAGTACTTC
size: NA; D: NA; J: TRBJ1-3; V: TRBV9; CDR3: CASSPSISGNTIYF; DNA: TGTGCCAGCAGCCCTAGCATCTCTGGAAACACCATATATTTT